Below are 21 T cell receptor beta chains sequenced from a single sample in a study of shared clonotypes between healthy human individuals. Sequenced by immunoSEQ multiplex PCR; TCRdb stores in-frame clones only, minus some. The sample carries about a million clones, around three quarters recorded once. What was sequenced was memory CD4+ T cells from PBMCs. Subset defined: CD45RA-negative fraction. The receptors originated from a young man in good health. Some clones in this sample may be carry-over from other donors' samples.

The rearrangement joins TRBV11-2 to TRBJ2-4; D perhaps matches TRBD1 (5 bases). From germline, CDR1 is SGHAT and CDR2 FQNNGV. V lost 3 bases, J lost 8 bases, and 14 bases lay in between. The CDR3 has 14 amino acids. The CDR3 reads CASSLGQGPYIQYF. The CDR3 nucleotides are TGTGCCAGCAGCTTGGGGCAGGGCCCGTACATTCAGTACTTC.

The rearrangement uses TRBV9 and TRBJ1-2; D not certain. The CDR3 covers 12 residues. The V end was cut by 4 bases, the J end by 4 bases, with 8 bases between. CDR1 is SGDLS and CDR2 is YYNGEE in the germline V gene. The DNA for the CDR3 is TGTGCCAGCAGCCGAGGAGCCTATGGCTACACCTTC. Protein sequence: CASSRGAYGYTF.

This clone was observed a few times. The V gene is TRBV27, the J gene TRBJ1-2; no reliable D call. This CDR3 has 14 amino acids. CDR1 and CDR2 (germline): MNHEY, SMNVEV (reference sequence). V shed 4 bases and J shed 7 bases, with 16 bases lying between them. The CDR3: CASSSKWVTGGYTF. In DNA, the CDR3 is TGTGCCAGCAGTTCAAAGTGGGTTACGGGTGGCTACACCTTC.

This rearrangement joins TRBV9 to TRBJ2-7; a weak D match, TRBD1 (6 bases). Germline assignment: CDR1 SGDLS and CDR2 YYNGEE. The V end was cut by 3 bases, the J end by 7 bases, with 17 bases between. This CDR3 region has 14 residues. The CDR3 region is CASSALDRLGEQYF. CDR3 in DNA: TGTGCCAGCAGCGCCTTAGACAGGTTGGGGGAGCAGTACTTC.

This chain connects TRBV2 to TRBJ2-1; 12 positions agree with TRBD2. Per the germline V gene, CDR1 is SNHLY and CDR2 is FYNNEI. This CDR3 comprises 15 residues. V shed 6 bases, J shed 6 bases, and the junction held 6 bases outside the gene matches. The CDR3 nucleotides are TGTGCCAGCAGGCCGGGGACTAGCGGGCCCAATGAGCAGTTCTTC. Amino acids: CASRPGTSGPNEQFF.

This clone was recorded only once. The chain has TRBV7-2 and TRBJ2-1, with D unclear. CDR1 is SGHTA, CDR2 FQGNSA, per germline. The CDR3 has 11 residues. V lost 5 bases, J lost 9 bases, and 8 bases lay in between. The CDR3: CASSKGIEQFF. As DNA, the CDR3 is TGTGCCAGCAGCAAGGGAATTGAGCAGTTCTTC.

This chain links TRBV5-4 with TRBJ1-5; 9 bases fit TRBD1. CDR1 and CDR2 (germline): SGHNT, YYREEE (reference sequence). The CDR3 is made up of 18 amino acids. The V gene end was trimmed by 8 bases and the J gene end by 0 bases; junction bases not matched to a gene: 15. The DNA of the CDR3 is TGTGCCAGTACCAATCCCCGGGACAGGGCCTATAGCAATCAGCCCCAGCATTTT. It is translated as CASTNPRDRAYSNQPQHF.

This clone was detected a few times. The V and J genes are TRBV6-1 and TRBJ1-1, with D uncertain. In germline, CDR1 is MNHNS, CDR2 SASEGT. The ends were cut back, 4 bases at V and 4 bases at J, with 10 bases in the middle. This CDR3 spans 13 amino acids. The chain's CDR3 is CASSVERITEAFF. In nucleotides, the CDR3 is TGTGCCAGCAGTGTGGAGAGGATCACTGAAGCTTTCTTT.

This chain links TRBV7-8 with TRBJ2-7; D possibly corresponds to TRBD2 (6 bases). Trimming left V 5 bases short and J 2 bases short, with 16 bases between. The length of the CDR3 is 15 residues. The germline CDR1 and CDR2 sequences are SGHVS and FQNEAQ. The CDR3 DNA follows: TGTGCCAGCAGCACGGCCGGGACTGCAGCCTACGAGCAGTACTTC. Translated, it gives CASSTAGTAAYEQYF.

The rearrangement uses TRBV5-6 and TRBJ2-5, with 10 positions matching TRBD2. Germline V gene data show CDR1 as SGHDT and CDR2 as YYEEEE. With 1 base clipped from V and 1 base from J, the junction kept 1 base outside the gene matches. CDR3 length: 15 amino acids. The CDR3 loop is CASSLTSGIQETQYF. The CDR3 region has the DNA TGTGCCAGCAGCTTGACTAGCGGGATCCAAGAGACCCAGTACTTC.

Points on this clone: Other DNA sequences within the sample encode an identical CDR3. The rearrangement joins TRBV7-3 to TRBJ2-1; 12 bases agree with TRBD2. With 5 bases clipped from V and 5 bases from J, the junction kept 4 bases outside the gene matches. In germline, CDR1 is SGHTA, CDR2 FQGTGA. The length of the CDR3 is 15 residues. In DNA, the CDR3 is TGTGCCAGCAGCCCACGACTAGCGGGAGACAATGAGCAGTTCTTC. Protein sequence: CASSPRLAGDNEQFF. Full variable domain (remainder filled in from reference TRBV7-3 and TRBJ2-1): GAGVSQTPSNKVTEKGKYVELRCDPISGHTALYWYRQSLGQGPEFLIYFQGTGAADDSGLPNDRFFAVRPEGSVSTLKIQRTERGDSAVYLCASSPRLAGDNEQFFGPGTRLTVL.

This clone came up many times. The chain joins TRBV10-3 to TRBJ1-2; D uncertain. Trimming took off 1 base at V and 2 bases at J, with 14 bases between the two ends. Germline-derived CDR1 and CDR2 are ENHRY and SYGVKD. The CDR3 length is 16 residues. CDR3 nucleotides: TGTGCCATCAGTGAGTTGCAGGACCCCCAGAACTATGGCTACACCTTC. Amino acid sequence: CAISELQDPQNYGYTF.

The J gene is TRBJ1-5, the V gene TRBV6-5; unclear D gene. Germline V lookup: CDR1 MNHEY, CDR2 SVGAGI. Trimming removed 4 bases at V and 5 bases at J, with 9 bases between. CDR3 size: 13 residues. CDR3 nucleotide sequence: TGTGCCAGCAGTTTGTACCGAGATCAGCCCCAGCATTTT. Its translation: CASSLYRDQPQHF.

The CDR3 nucleotides are TGTGCCAGCAGTCTAGGAGAGGGCTCCTACGAGCAGTACTTC. It translates to CASSLGEGSYEQYF. The gene calls are TRBV7-6 and TRBJ2-7, with D tentatively TRBD2 (5 bases). Per the germline V gene, CDR1 is SGHVS and CDR2 is FNYEAQ. Trimming took off 6 bases at V and 0 bases at J, with 12 bases between the two ends. The CDR3 loop spans 14 amino acids.

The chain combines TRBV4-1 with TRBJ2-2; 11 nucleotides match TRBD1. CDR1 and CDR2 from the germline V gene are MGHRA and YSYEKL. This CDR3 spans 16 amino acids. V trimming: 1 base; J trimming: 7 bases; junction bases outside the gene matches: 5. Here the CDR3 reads CASSQGTGGGGGELFF. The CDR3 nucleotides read TGCGCCAGCAGCCAAGGGACAGGGGGCGGTGGCGGGGAGCTGTTTTTT.

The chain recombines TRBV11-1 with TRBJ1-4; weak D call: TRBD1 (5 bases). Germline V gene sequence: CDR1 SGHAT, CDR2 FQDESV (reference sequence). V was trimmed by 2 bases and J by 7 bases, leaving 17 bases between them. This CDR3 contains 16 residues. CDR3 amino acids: CASSLTRSGRGEKLFF. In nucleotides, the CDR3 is TGTGCCAGCAGCTTAACCCGTAGCGGGAGGGGTGAAAAACTGTTTTTT.

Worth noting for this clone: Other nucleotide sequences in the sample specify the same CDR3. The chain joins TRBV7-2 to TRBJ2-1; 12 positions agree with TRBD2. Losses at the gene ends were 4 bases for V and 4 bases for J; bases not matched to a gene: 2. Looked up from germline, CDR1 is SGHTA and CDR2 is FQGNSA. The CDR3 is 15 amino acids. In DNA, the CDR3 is TGTGCCAGCAGCTCCGGACTAGCGGGATACAATGAGCAGTTCTTC. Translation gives CASSSGLAGYNEQFF.

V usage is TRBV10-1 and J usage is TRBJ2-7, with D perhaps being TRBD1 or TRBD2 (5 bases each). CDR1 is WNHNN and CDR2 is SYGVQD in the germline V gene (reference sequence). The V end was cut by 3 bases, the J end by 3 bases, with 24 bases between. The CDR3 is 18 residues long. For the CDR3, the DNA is TGCGCCAGCAGTGAAATGGGGGTGGAGGACGGGACGAACTACGAGCAGTACTTC. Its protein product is CASSEMGVEDGTNYEQYF.

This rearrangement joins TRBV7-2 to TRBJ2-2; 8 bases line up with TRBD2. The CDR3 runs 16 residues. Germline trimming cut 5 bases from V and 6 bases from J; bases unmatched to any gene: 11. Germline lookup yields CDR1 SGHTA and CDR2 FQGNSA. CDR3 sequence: CASSQPGLAIAGELFF. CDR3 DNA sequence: TGTGCCAGCAGCCAGCCCGGACTAGCTATTGCCGGGGAGCTGTTTTTT.

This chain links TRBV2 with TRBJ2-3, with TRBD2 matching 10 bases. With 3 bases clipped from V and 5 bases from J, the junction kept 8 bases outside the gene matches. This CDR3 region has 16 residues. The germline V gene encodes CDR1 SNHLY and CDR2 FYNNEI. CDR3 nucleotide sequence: TGTGCCAGCAGTGAGTCTAGCGGGAGAATAAGAGATACGCAGTATTTT. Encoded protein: CASSESSGRIRDTQYF. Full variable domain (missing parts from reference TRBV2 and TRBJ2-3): EPEVTQTPSHQVTQMGQEVILRCVPISNHLYFYWYRQILGQKVEFLVSFYNNEISEKSEIFDDQFSVERPDGSNFTLKIRSTKLEDSAMYFCASSESSGRIRDTQYFGPGTRLTVL.

The CDR3, as DNA: TGTGCCAGCAGCTTAGGCCCAGGCAATGAGCAGTTCTTC. This codes for CASSLGPGNEQFF. The chain combines TRBV7-2 with TRBJ2-1; no reliable D call. The V end was cut by 1 base, the J end by 6 bases, with 7 bases between. There are 13 residues in the CDR3. The germline V gene has CDR1 SGHTA and CDR2 FQGNSA.